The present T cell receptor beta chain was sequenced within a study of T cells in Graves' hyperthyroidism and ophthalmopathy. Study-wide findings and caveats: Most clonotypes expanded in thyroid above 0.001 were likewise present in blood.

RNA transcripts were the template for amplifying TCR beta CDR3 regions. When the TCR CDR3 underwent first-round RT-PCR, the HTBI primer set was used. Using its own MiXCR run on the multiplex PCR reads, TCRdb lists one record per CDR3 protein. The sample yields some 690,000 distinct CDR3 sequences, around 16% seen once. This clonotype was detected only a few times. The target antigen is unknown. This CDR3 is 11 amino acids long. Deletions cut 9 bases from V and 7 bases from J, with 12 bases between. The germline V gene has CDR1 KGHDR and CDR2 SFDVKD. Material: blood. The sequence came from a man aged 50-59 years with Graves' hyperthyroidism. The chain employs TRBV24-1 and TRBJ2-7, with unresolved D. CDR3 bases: TGTGCCACCGGGATGCGGTATGAGCAGTACTTC. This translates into CATGMRYEQYF.